This T cell receptor beta chain was observed in a study of shared clonotypes between healthy human individuals (dated by TCRdb to 2020 to 2021). For the study in its entirety: The cohort included a few men and a couple of women between 18 and 49 years of age. For each donor, CD4 naive and CD4 memory were each run on three plates, CD8 naive on two plates, and CD8 memory on one plate. Libraries were prepared and TCR repertoires were sequenced by different laboratories using diverse techniques, in order to increase sequencing depth and limit assay-specific biases. Each donor's leukapheresis produced roughly between roughly 0.85 and 9.5 billion PBMCs. To estimate repertoire size and how much clonotype sharing occurs between individuals, the study deeply sequenced the blood TCR repertoires of a handful of healthy adults. Summary of the overall study and its limitations: Pairwise subsampling indicated that sequencing depth was expected to affect the degree of clonotype sharing among donors. Because the study included a small number of donors, the genetic and exposure-history diversity represented was limited. Larger estimated clonotype richness was generally found for naive subsets than for memory subsets. Sharing across a few donors was observed for around 4.8% of naive CD4, 3% to 3.5% of naive CD8, 2% to 2.5% of memory CD4, and approximately 0.41% of memory CD8 clonotypes. Compared with non-shared clonotypes, the clonotypes found in all four sorted-subset donors had higher generation probabilities. Incomplete sequencing was indicated by rarefaction of sorted-subset datasets, despite the large sequencing depth. Sampling was limited to blood, and TCR repertoires in tissue likely differ from TCR repertoires in blood.

The donors were healthy, HIV-negative adults with no recently reported acute infections or vaccinations. All donors were Caucasian adults living in Nashville, Tennessee, USA. Magnetic negative selection was used to enrich CD4+ T cells, after which naive cells were positively selected on CD45RA and the negative fraction became the memory subset. Blood was obtained by leukapheresis, after which PBMCs were separated by Ficoll-Histopaque density gradient centrifugation and cryopreserved in liquid nitrogen vapor phase. Analytical flow cytometry was used to check the purity and quantity of every magnetically sorted T cell population. Genomic DNA was isolated from every sorted fraction and measured by UV absorbance on a Nanodrop 2000c. Trimming takes 5 bases off V and 11 bases off J; junction bases not matched to a gene: 17. The CDR3 starts with the cysteine, ends with the phenylalanine, and has 14 residues. Only the CDR3 DNA stays, 42 bases, in frame from base 1. The germline V gene provides CDR1 SQVTM and CDR2 ANQGSEA.

In the case of this clone: Its antigen is not yet known. No much larger clonotype is one base removed from it; base qualities were not supplied.

TCR CDR3 regions were amplified from genomic DNA by multiplex PCR using the deep immunoSEQ assay. Extracted genomic DNA from each cell subset was distributed evenly across all wells of several immunoSEQ 96-well plates, and each plate was treated as a replicate. For sorted subsets, 200 to 250 ng genomic DNA, equal to 30,000 or so T cell genomes, was loaded into each replicate PCR. Purified libraries were measured with a Qubit 3.0 fluorometer, size-checked on a Bioanalyzer 2100, and measured again with the KAPA Library Quantification kit. A separate single-read 150-cycle Illumina NextSeq 550 flow cell was used to sequence each immunoSEQ 96-well plate. Under the source paper's analysis protocol: The immunoSEQ output contained only junctional sequences without quality scores, so filtering could not match that applied to full-length reads. To assign V/J genes and CDR3, sequences were annotated using PyIR, a Python wrapper for IgBLAST v1.9, with IMGT germline references. Reads were removed for weak V/J assignments (E-value above 1e-6), missing CDR3, stop codons, out-of-frame junctions, or ambiguous translated residues. A V3J clonotype was defined by an identical inferred V gene, J gene, and CDR3 amino acid sequence. Percentage overlap between repertoires was computed as shared unique clonotypes divided by the size of the smaller repertoire. Repertoire richness was assessed with RTK rarefaction, the Chao1 estimator, and Recon v2.1 estimates of unobserved clonotypes. Generation probabilities for all TCRbeta clonotypes obtained by the gDNA method from several donors were computed using OLGA. Held by TCRdb, this immuneACCESS table contains in-frame sequences only and omits some clones. Under half of the omission traces to an unresolved V gene where checked; the cause of the rest is unknown. D and trimming come from the DNA, and the V and J calls and clone size come from that table. This sample is represented by hundreds of thousands of clones; around 97% of them were singletons. The top ten hold less than 0.065% of the sample.

The sequencing sample was made of naive CD4+ T cells sorted from blood. Sample cell subset or site, as interpreted from the label and publication: CD45RA+ positively selected. This receptor was taken from a woman aged 25 to 45 in good health. Recombination joined TRBV29-1 with TRBJ2-5, and 7 junctional nucleotides match TRBD2. The DNA reads as follows: TGCAGCGTTTACCCACTAGCGACACCAGGAGAGCAGTACTTC. Protein translation: CSVYPLATPGEQYF.